The clone carrying this T cell receptor (beta chain) was seen repeatedly, ten times or more. As yet, its antigen is unknown. The V gene lost 3 bases and the J gene lost 4 bases, with 15 bases spanning the gap. The CDR3 runs 15 residues. CDR1 is DFQATT and CDR2 is SNEGSKA in the germline V gene (reference sequence). This specimen belongs to a study of T cells after yellow fever vaccination. The wider study: Low-cell-number fractions underwent preparation using SMART-Seq v4 Ultra Low Input.

Template switching with 5'RACE generated the TCR cDNA and added a universal primer site and UMIs. TCRdb reprocessed the 5' RACE reads via MiXCR and lists one record per CDR3 protein. The sample yields about 310,000 distinct CDR3 sequences, around 4% seen once. Findings and limits, study-wide: Overall, a small share of clonotypes was seen in both CD4 and CD8 compartments. From the bulk population, abundant clonotypes could contaminate and appear within FACS-sorted repertoires.

J is TRBJ2-2 and V is TRBV20-1; no definite D call. This receptor was taken from a young man who received the YFV17D yellow fever vaccine. The sample was PBMCs, taken on the day of the yellow fever booster vaccination. In DNA form, the CDR3 reads TGCAGTGCTAGTGCTGGCCCTAGACCCACCGGGGAGCTGTTTTTT. Translated, it gives CSASAGPRPTGELFF.